This TCR beta chain was sequenced in a study of technical replicates of blood from a few donors. The V and J ends lost 5 bases and 2 bases respectively, with 7 bases between them. Germline CDR1 reads SGHVS; CDR2 reads FNYEAQ. The CDR3 is 14 residues long. TCRdb's copy holds only in-frame clones and misses some; the assay was immunoSEQ multiplex PCR. Of roughly 90,000 clones listed, about 94% are singletons. Sequencing input: T cells isolated from PBMCs. The chain recombines TRBV7-6 with TRBJ2-6; no clear D gene. The sequence was collected from a human donor in good health. CDR3: CASSRFPGANVLTF. The CDR3 nucleotides read TGTGCCAGCAGCCGTTTTCCTGGGGCCAACGTCCTGACTTTC.